One and the same sample provided the 10 T cell receptor beta chains below, sequenced in a study of shared clonotypes between healthy human individuals. Profiled with immunoSEQ multiplex PCR; TCRdb holds only in-frame clones, not every one. The sample consists of roughly 1,000,000 clones, around three quarters of them appearing once. Sequenced input: memory CD4+ T cells from PBMCs. The subset: CD45RA-negative fraction. All receptors derive from a man younger than 35 in good health. Some clones in this sample may be carry-over from other donors' samples.

V is TRBV29-1 and J is TRBJ1-4; D remains unclear. There are 15 residues in the CDR3. The V gene lost 3 bases and the J gene lost 7 bases, with 18 bases spanning the gap. Germline V gene sequence: CDR1 SQVTM, CDR2 ANQGSEA. In DNA, the CDR3 is TGCAGCGTTGAGGCGTGGACCCCTAGAGGTGAAAAACTGTTTTTT. Translating gives CSVEAWTPRGEKLFF.

This chain joins TRBV4-3 and TRBJ2-3; D possibly corresponds to TRBD1 (6 bases). V was shortened by 1 base and J by 0 bases, with 14 bases between the two germline ends. Germline loops: CDR1 LGHNA, CDR2 YSLEER. The CDR3 consists of 17 residues. The CDR3: CASSQVGHLTSTDTQYF. DNA for the CDR3: TGCGCCAGCAGCCAAGTGGGACACCTGACTAGCACAGATACGCAGTATTTT.

The chain links TRBV5-1 to TRBJ2-7, with D maybe TRBD1 (5 bases). Germline V gives CDR1 SGHRS, CDR2 YFSETQ. The V end lost 0 bases, the J end lost 3 bases, and 10 bases lay between the germline ends. The CDR3 loop spans 14 amino acids. The CDR3 DNA reads as TGCGCCAGCAGCTTGGCCGGACAACGCTACGAGCAGTACTTC. Encoded protein: CASSLAGQRYEQYF.

This clone has only a few counts. The CDR3 reads CATNRDSGNTIYF. The DNA of the CDR3 is TGTGCCACCAACAGAGACTCTGGAAACACCATATATTTT. The rearrangement links TRBV10-3 to TRBJ1-3; D is unresolved. The V end was cut by 10 bases, the J end by 0 bases, with 10 bases between. Germline CDR1 and CDR2: ENHRY and SYGVKD. This CDR3 contains 13 residues.

V and J are TRBV27 and TRBJ1-5, with D perhaps TRBD1 (5 bases). Trimming took off 5 bases at V and 6 bases at J, with 20 bases between the two ends. The V gene's germline CDR1 is MNHEY and CDR2 SMNVEV (reference sequence). The CDR3 is 16 amino acids. The DNA of the CDR3 is TGTGCCAGCAGTCCTATTCGCGGGACCCGGGGTCAGCCCCAGCATTTT. This sequence encodes CASSPIRGTRGQPQHF.

The chain carries TRBV29-1 and TRBJ1-1; D is uncertain. CDR3 size: 12 residues. Trimming stripped 4 bases from V and 1 base from J, with 7 bases between. CDR1 SQVTM and CDR2 ANQGSEA come from the germline V gene. The CDR3 protein is CSVVTANTEAFF. In DNA, the CDR3 is TGCAGCGTTGTGACGGCGAACACTGAAGCTTTCTTT. Using reference TRBV29-1 and TRBJ1-1 for the parts outside the CDR3, the full variable domain is SAVISQKPSRDICQRGTSLTIQCQVDSQVTMMFWYRQQPGQSLTLIATANQGSEATYESGFVIDKFPISRPNLTFSTLTVSNMSPEDSSIYLCSVVTANTEAFFGQGTRLTVV.

This sequence joins TRBV7-3 and TRBJ1-6; 12 bases line up with TRBD1. The CDR3 extends over 15 amino acids. Germline V lookup: CDR1 SGHTA, CDR2 FQGTGA. Losses at the gene ends were 5 bases for V and 10 bases for J; bases not matched to a gene: 6. This CDR3 is CASSRGTGGESPLHF. In DNA, the CDR3 is TGTGCCAGCAGCAGAGGGACAGGGGGCGAATCACCCCTCCACTTT.

This chain connects TRBV7-3 to TRBJ2-2; D ambiguous. The CDR3 is 12 residues long. Trimming took off 5 bases at V and 4 bases at J, with 5 bases between the two ends. CDR1 is SGHTA, CDR2 FQGTGA, per germline. CDR3 protein: CASSASTGELFF. CDR3 bases: TGTGCCAGCAGCGCCTCCACCGGGGAGCTGTTTTTT.

The J gene is TRBJ1-1, the V gene TRBV6-1, with D unresolved. Germline CDR1 reads MNHNS; CDR2 reads SASEGT. Deletions cut 3 bases from V and 2 bases from J, with 4 bases between. The CDR3 has 12 residues. The chain's CDR3 is CASSDPNTEAFF. For the CDR3, the DNA is TGTGCCAGCAGTGACCCCAACACTGAAGCTTTCTTT.

The chain has TRBV2 and TRBJ1-1; 11 bases fit TRBD1. The CDR3 length is 14 residues. V dropped 8 bases and J dropped 4; count of bases not matched to a gene: 6. Germline V CDR1 and CDR2: SNHLY, FYNNEI. CDR3 nucleotide sequence: TGTGCCAGCTGCCCCGGGACAGGGGGCACTGAAGCTTTCTTT. Its translation is CASCPGTGGTEAFF.